The clone carrying this TCR beta chain has at least ten counts. Using its own MiXCR run on the 5' RACE reads, TCRdb lists one record per CDR3 protein. The sample holds hundreds of thousands of distinct CDR3 sequences, 7.5% seen once. This sample stems from a study of identical twins. The sample was also reused in another study, on yellow fever vaccine responses in identical twins.

The specimen was CD8+ T cells sorted from blood. The receptor was isolated from a young woman in good health.

In DNA, the CDR3 is TGCAGCGTTGAAGGGGCGGACGGCCCCTCCTACGAGCAGTACTTC. Encoded protein: CSVEGADGPSYEQYF. The V gene is TRBV29-1, the J gene TRBJ2-7; D gene unclear. Germline CDR1 and CDR2: SQVTM and ANQGSEA. This CDR3 region has 15 residues. Trimming removed 1 base at V and 0 bases at J, with 13 bases between.